The 14 T cell receptor beta chains listed next were all sequenced from one sample in a study of T cell repertoires in cytomegalovirus infection (dated 2019 in TCRdb). This sample's treatment or condition label indicates: in vitro stimulation with specific CMV peptide epitopes to enrich CMV-specific T cells. No antigen has been identified for these receptors. The reads were generated on an Illumina HiSeq 1500. TCRdb cleaned the public reads at Q25 with fastp, built clones with MiXCR and kept in-frame beta chains. Entries that share a CDR3 protein sequence are merged under the most common genes and DNA. This sample has 100,000 to 150,000 distinct CDR3 sequences in its table, and 32% of those were observed once. The ten largest clonotypes hold approximately 50% of the sample. The specimen comprised CD8+ T cells from cultured PBMCs, sampled from culture after CMV antigen stimulation. Source of these receptors: a human donor in good health (CMV status not recorded). Some clones in this sample may be carry-over from other donors' samples.

V is TRBV4-1 and J is TRBJ1-6; D remains unclear. CDR3 size: 18 residues. V was pared by 0 bases and J by 5 bases, with 17 bases between. The germline gives CDR1 MGHRA, CDR2 YSYEKL. The CDR3 DNA reads TGCGCCAGCAGCCAAGAGGCCAGTAAGTGGATAAATAATTCACCCCTCCACTTT. It is translated as CASSQEASKWINNSPLHF.

In this sample, this clonotype turned up a few times. This CDR3 is CASSYLGYTGELFF. In DNA, the CDR3 is TGTGCCAGCAGTTACTTGGGGTACACCGGGGAGCTGTTTTTT. The V and J genes are TRBV6-5 and TRBJ2-2; D not certain. The V gene lost 1 base and the J gene lost 3 bases, with 6 bases spanning the gap. The CDR3 has 14 residues. CDR1 and CDR2 (germline): MNHEY, SVGAGI.

This clonotype was counted a few times. The chain combines TRBV7-3 with TRBJ2-7; TRBD2 matches at 8 bases. This CDR3 comprises 17 residues. With V trimmed by 0 bases and J by 3 bases, 10 bases remained unmatched. The germline V gene encodes CDR1 SGHTA and CDR2 FQGTGA. CDR3 in DNA: TGTGCCAGCAGCTTAACCCCAACGGGGGGGAAACACTACGAGCAGTACTTC. It yields the protein CASSLTPTGGKHYEQYF.

This clonotype was counted ten times or more. This rearrangement joins TRBV7-9 to TRBJ2-1, with TRBD1 as a possible D gene (7 bases). Looked up from germline, CDR1 is SEHNR and CDR2 is FQNEAQ (reference sequence). The CDR3 is 16 residues long. Trimming removed 5 bases from V and 9 bases from J, with 23 bases in between. CDR3 sequence reads: CASSKYRGGSDPEQFF. CDR3 nucleotide sequence: TGTGCCAGCAGCAAGTACAGGGGAGGCTCCGACCCTGAGCAGTTCTTC.

This clonotype was observed a handful of times. V and J are TRBV12-3 or TRBV12-4 and TRBJ1-6; D possibly corresponds to TRBD1 (5 bases). This CDR3 spans 14 amino acids. Trimming left V 5 bases short and J 7 bases short, with 12 bases between. The CDR3 is CASSMDIVNSPLHF. CDR3 bases: TGTGCCAGCAGTATGGACATAGTAAATTCACCCCTCCACTTT.

This clonotype was observed many times. The CDR3 is CASSLARAAGELFF. The CDR3 DNA follows: TGTGCCAGCAGCTTAGCGAGGGCGGCCGGGGAGCTGTTTTTT. The chain links TRBV7-8 to TRBJ2-2; D may be TRBD2 (5 bases). Trimming pared 0 bases from V and 6 bases from J, leaving 8 bases between. The CDR3 consists of 14 residues. CDR1 SGHVS and CDR2 FQNEAQ come from the germline V gene.

This clonotype was detected many times. The chain couples TRBV7-2 to TRBJ2-1; D might be TRBD2 (7 bases). V was trimmed by 1 base and J by 9 bases, leaving 13 bases between them. CDR1 and CDR2 (germline): SGHTA, FQGNSA. The CDR3 is made up of 14 amino acids. In nucleotides, the CDR3 is TGTGCCAGCAGCTTAGGAGGGGGGGTATTTGAGCAGTTCTTC. Protein product: CASSLGGGVFEQFF.

This clonotype was found many times. The genes are TRBV10-3 and TRBJ1-6; 9 nucleotides line up with TRBD1. This CDR3 is built from 15 residues. J was trimmed by 6 bases and V by 6 bases; bases with no gene match: 6. CDR1 and CDR2 from the germline V gene are ENHRY and SYGVKD. The CDR3 bases are TGTGCCATCAGGGCCGGGACAGGGAGTAATTCACCCCTCCACTTT. Translating gives CAIRAGTGSNSPLHF.

V usage is TRBV15 and J usage is TRBJ1-5; 9 bases map to TRBD1. The trim removed 2 bases at V and 1 base at J, leaving 18 bases unmatched. CDR1 LNHNV and CDR2 YYDKDF come from the germline V gene (reference sequence). The CDR3 sequence is 21 residues long. The chain's CDR3 is CATSRSGTGPIHDFSNQPQHF. CDR3 DNA sequence: TGTGCCACCAGCAGATCCGGGACAGGGCCCATTCACGACTTCAGCAATCAGCCCCAGCATTTT.

This clonotype occurred a few times. The rearrangement uses TRBV5-8 and TRBJ2-2; either TRBD1 or TRBD2 may supply D (6 bases each). Trimming shortened V by 3 bases and J by 0 bases, and 9 bases separated the two germline ends. The germline V gene encodes CDR1 SGHTS and CDR2 YDEGEE. The CDR3 contains 15 residues. The CDR3: CASSYGGPNTGELFF. Here the CDR3 DNA reads TGTGCCAGCAGCTACGGGGGCCCGAACACCGGGGAGCTGTTTTTT.

The rearrangement uses TRBV7-8 and TRBJ1-5; 7 nucleotides agree with TRBD1. With 5 bases clipped from V and 3 bases from J, the junction kept 7 bases outside the gene matches. The CDR3 totals 15 residues. The V gene's germline CDR1 is SGHVS and CDR2 FQNEAQ. Here the CDR3 DNA reads TGTGCCAGCAGCGGATTAGGGACAGTCAATCAGCCCCAGCATTTT. This encodes CASSGLGTVNQPQHF.

This clonotype was counted a single time. CDR3 in DNA: TGCAGTGCTAGACTGCCAGGCCTTAGCTCACCCCTCCACTTT. Amino acids: CSARLPGLSSPLHF. V gene TRBV20-1 combines with J gene TRBJ1-6; D is undetermined. Germline loops: CDR1 DFQATT, CDR2 SNEGSKA (reference sequence). The CDR3 covers 14 residues. Trimming stripped 2 bases from V and 10 bases from J, with 15 bases between.

This clonotype was picked up a small number of times. The chain combines TRBV27 with TRBJ1-2; D unclear. Germline V gene data show CDR1 as MNHEY and CDR2 as SMNVEV (reference sequence). V dropped 2 bases and J dropped 8 bases, with 15 bases sitting between them. The CDR3 is 14 residues long. CDR3: CASSLVAGIWGYTF. DNA of the CDR3: TGTGCCAGCAGTTTAGTGGCCGGGATATGGGGCTACACCTTC.

In its sample, this clonotype was seen a few times. The rearrangement joins TRBV4-3 to TRBJ1-5; D is ambiguous. Germline V CDR1 and CDR2: LGHNA, YSLEER. V lost 1 base and J lost 9, with 10 bases in between. The CDR3 loop spans 13 amino acids. The CDR3, as DNA: TGCGCCAGCAGCCAAGGCCGAGGTCGGCCCCAGCATTTT. It codes for CASSQGRGRPQHF.